These T cell receptor beta chains were read from a single sample in a study of T-cell memory formation after mild COVID-19. From the 5' RACE reads, TCRdb called clonotypes with MiXCR, one entry per CDR3 protein. The table has 340,000 or so distinct CDR3 sequences, 13% seen once. Sequencing was performed on PBMCs or a T cell subset sorted from them (not recorded which). These TCRs come from a man younger than 30 who had mild COVID-19 (a few samples of this study predate the infection). Cell type and time point are not known. Each CDR3 is given with its conserved first and last residue. D genes are given only for firm matches. Where a row states a size, it is once, few, many or the class of an expanded clone; other rows omit it.

CDR3nt,CDR3aa,len,j_gene,abundance,v_gene,d_gene
TGCGCCAGCAGCCCAGATGGGGGGACCGGGGAGCTGTTTTTT,CASSPDGGTGELFF,14,TRBJ2-2,NA,TRBV4-3,NA
TGTGCCAGCAGCTTACGGGGCTACACAGATACGCAGTATTTT,CASSLRGYTDTQYF,14,TRBJ2-3,few,TRBV7-2,NA
TGCGCCAGCAGCACCACGACAGGGTCGCCCCTCTACGAGCAGTACTTC,CASSTTTGSPLYEQYF,16,TRBJ2-7,few,TRBV5-1,TRBD1
TGTGCCAGCAGGCGGGACAGAGGGAACACCGGGGAGCTGTTTTTT,CASRRDRGNTGELFF,15,TRBJ2-2,NA,TRBV6-2/TRBV6-3,NA
TGTGCCAGCAGTCGCCGACAGGGGCTTTCAGATACGCAGTATTTT,CASSRRQGLSDTQYF,15,TRBJ2-3,many,TRBV27,TRBD1
TGCGCCAGCAGCCGGGCCGGGACAGGGGGCCTGAACAATGAGCAGTTCTTC,CASSRAGTGGLNNEQFF,17,TRBJ2-1,few,TRBV5-1,TRBD1
TGTGCCAGTAGTATAAAAGGTGTCAGCAATCAGCCCCAGCATTTT,CASSIKGVSNQPQHF,15,TRBJ1-5,NA,TRBV19,NA
TGTGCCATCAGTGAATCGGTGGAGACCCAGTACTTC,CAISESVETQYF,12,TRBJ2-5,NA,TRBV10-3,NA
TGTGCCAGCACCTCGGGGGGGAGGACCCAGTACTTC,CASTSGGRTQYF,12,TRBJ2-5,few,TRBV7-9,TRBD2
TGTGCCAGTAGTATCGGACCGAACCGTGAAAAACTGTTTTTT,CASSIGPNREKLFF,14,TRBJ1-4,few,TRBV19,NA
TGTGCCAGCAGCTTAGGGGGGTTTAATTCACCCCTCCACTTT,CASSLGGFNSPLHF,14,TRBJ1-6,few,TRBV7-2,NA
TGTGCTAGCAGCTTAGCGGCGGGGGCCAGTGGGGAGACCCAGTACTTC,CASSLAAGASGETQYF,16,TRBJ2-5,few,TRBV7-7,NA
TGCAGTGCGGGACAGGGAGGCGGACAGCCCCAGCATTTT,CSAGQGGGQPQHF,13,TRBJ1-5,NA,TRBV20-1,TRBD1
TGTGCCAGCAGTATTCCGCAGGGCGGTCAGCCCCAGCATTTT,CASSIPQGGQPQHF,14,TRBJ1-5,NA,TRBV28,NA
TGTGCCAGCAGACAGGGGGTCGGGGAGCTGTTTTTT,CASRQGVGELFF,12,TRBJ2-2,NA,TRBV6-5,TRBD1
TGCAGTGCTGGTCGCGGGGGGGCAGGCGAGCAGTACTTC,CSAGRGGAGEQYF,13,TRBJ2-7,many,TRBV20-1,TRBD2
TGCGCCAGCAGCCCGGGACAGGCGTCAGATACGCAGTATTTT,CASSPGQASDTQYF,14,TRBJ2-3,few,TRBV5-1,TRBD1
TGCGCCAGCAGCCAAGCCACAGGGTGGGGTGATGGCTACACCTTC,CASSQATGWGDGYTF,15,TRBJ1-2,few,TRBV4-1,NA
TGTGCCAGCAGAGCCAGGGGCCTGCCTGGAAACACCATATATTTT,CASRARGLPGNTIYF,15,TRBJ1-3,NA,TRBV12-3/TRBV12-4,NA
TGTGCCAGCAGCTTCCGACACTACGGGGACACAGATACGCAGTATTTT,CASSFRHYGDTDTQYF,16,TRBJ2-3,NA,TRBV5-5,NA
TGTGCCATCAGTGGGCGGGGGGTGTCCTCCGGGGAGCTGTTTTTT,CAISGRGVSSGELFF,15,TRBJ2-2,few,TRBV10-3,TRBD2
TGCAGTGCTAGAGGAACCGGGGAGCTGTTTTTT,CSARGTGELFF,11,TRBJ2-2,many,TRBV20-1,NA
TGTGCCAGTAGCGAAGACTACAGGGGTACCACTGAAGCTTTCTTT,CASSEDYRGTTEAFF,15,TRBJ1-1,few,TRBV19,TRBD1
TGTGCCAGCAGCCATGCCTACGGGGAGCTGTTTTTT,CASSHAYGELFF,12,TRBJ2-2,many,TRBV7-6,NA
TGTGCCAGCAACCCGGGGCCAGCGGAGACAGATACGCAGTATTTT,CASNPGPAETDTQYF,15,TRBJ2-3,many,TRBV12-3/TRBV12-4,NA
TGCGCCAGCAGCCACCTTCGGGATGAGCAGTTCTTC,CASSHLRDEQFF,12,TRBJ2-1,NA,TRBV4-1,NA
TGTGCCAGCAGCAGACCCGGGGGTGAGCAGTTCTTC,CASSRPGGEQFF,12,TRBJ2-1,many,TRBV7-3,NA